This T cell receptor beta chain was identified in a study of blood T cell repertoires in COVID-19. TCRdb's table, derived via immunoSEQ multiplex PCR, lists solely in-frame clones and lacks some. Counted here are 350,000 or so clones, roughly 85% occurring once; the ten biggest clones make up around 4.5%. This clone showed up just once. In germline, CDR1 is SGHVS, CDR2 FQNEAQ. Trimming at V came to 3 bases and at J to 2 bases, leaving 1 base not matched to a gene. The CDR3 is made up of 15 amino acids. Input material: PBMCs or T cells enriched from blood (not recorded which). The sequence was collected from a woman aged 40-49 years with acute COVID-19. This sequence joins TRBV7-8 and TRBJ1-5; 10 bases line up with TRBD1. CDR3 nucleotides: TGTGCCAGCAGCTTTGGACAGGGGGGCAATCAGCCCCAGCATTTT. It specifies CASSFGQGGNQPQHF.